The clone carrying this TCR beta chain was counted ten times or more. Germline-derived CDR1 and CDR2 are DFQATT and SNEGSKA (reference sequence). The trim removed 6 bases at V and 8 bases at J, leaving 8 bases unmatched. The CDR3 runs to 12 residues. MiXCR was run by TCRdb on the 5' RACE reads, yielding one entry per CDR3 protein. The profile shows tens of thousands of distinct CDR3 sequences, about 5% of them singletons. These data are taken from a study of CD8 T cells in ankylosing spondylitis. The TCR comes from a male donor with ankylosing spondylitis or in good health (not recorded which). The source material was blood, either unsorted or a sorted T cell fraction (not recorded which). This chain connects TRBV20-1 to TRBJ1-2; TRBD1 aligns across 8 bases. CDR3 coding DNA: TGCAGTGCCCCGGACAGGGTGATCGGCTACACCTTC. Translating it yields CSAPDRVIGYTF.